The clone carrying this T cell receptor beta chain appeared many times. The data originate from a study of regulatory T cells in long-lasting Graves disease. This CDR3 contains 14 residues. The germline gives CDR1 SGDLS, CDR2 YYNGEE. The V end was cut by 3 bases, the J end by 5 bases, with 15 bases between. CDR3 regions were amplified by Arm-PCR using iRepertoire HTBI primers to build TCR beta libraries. Source study methods: Some 60 TRBV and approximately 13 TRBJ segments were identified across samples. TCRdb reprocessed the multiplex PCR reads via MiXCR and lists one record per CDR3 protein. TCRdb, rather than the study authors, made the V and J calls. The table shows 320,000 or so distinct CDR3 sequences, with over 15% occurring only once. This sample's time point: newly diagnosed GD, antithyroid drugs for less than 3 months. Extracted RNA from PBMCs served as the source of the TCR library. American Thyroid Association guidelines served as the basis for diagnosing Graves' disease.

The sample here was peripheral blood mononuclear cells (PBMCs), taken at new diagnosis, from a patient treated with antithyroid drugs. The sequence was obtained from a female donor with Graves disease. This rearrangement joins TRBV9 to TRBJ2-7, with D maybe TRBD2 (5 bases). CDR3 DNA sequence: TGTGCCAGCAGCGCCTATTCTCACGGGGACGAGCAGTACTTC. Its translation is CASSAYSHGDEQYF.